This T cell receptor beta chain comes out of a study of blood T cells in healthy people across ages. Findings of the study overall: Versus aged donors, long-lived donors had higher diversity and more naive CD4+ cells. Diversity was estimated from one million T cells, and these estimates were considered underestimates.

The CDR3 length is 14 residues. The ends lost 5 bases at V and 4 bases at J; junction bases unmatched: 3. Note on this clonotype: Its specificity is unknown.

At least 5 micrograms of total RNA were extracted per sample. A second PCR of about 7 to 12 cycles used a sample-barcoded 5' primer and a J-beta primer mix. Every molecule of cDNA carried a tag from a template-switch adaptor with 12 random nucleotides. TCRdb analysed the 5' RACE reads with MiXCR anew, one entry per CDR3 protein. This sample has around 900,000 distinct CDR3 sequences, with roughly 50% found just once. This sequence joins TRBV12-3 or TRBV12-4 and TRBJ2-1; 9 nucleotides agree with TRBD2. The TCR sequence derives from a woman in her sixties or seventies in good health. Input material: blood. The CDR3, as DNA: TGTGCCAGCAGTCCAGCGGGAGGTTACAATGAGCAGTTCTTC. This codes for CASSPAGGYNEQFF.